A single sample is the source of the 3 T cell receptor beta chains below, sequenced in a study of blood T cell repertoires in COVID-19. Sequencing was performed with immunoSEQ multiplex PCR; in TCRdb, only in-frame clones are kept and a portion is missing. The sample lists 300,000 or so clones, about 87% occurring once. The sample taken for sequencing was peripheral blood. These receptors were obtained from a woman in her thirties or forties with acute or convalescent COVID-19.

DNA of the CDR3: TGTGCCAGCAGCTTCCAGGGGGCTCTAAGCTCTGGAAACACCATATATTTT. Translating it yields CASSFQGALSSGNTIYF. The genes are TRBV9 and TRBJ1-3, with 8 bases matching TRBD1. V trimming: 4 bases; J trimming: 0 bases; junction bases outside the gene matches: 9. CDR3 size: 17 residues. CDR1 is SGDLS and CDR2 is YYNGEE in the germline V gene.

V and J are TRBV12-3 or TRBV12-4 and TRBJ1-6; D gene uncertain. The CDR3 length is 12 residues. Trimming removed 4 bases from V and 6 bases from J, with 4 bases in between. CDR3 protein: CASSSSNSPLHF. The CDR3 bases are TGTGCCAGCAGTTCCAGTAATTCACCCCTCCACTTT.

This chain links TRBV19 with TRBJ2-5; tentatively, D is TRBD1 (7 bases). CDR3 length: 13 amino acids. Germline loops: CDR1 LNHDA, CDR2 SQIVND (reference sequence). V lost 8 bases and J 4 bases, leaving 14 bases between the germline ends. CDR3 sequence reads: CASGGTARETQYF. CDR3 coding DNA: TGTGCCAGTGGGGGGACAGCAAGAGAGACCCAGTACTTC. The full variable domain, in which reference TRBV19 and TRBJ2-5 provide the parts outside the CDR3, is DGGITQSPKYLFRKEGQNVTLSCEQNLNHDAMYWYRQDPGQGLRLIYYSQIVNDFQKGDIAEGYSVSREKKESFPLTVTSAQKNPTAFYLCASGGTARETQYFGPGTRLLVL.